This TCR beta chain was identified in a study of cytotoxic CD8 clonotypes in ibrutinib-treated CLL. Germline-derived CDR1 and CDR2 are SGHDT and YYEEEE. V was cut by 2 bases and J by 3 bases, with 14 bases left in between. The CDR3 sequence is 15 residues long. Turning to this clone: Its target is unknown.

Produced via immunoSEQ multiplex PCR; TCRdb's table is partial and in-frame only. The sample consists of 100,000 to 150,000 clones, 70% to 90% of them appearing once. Study-wide findings and caveats: Timing of sampling differed between sustained-remission and progressing patients.

This sequence joins TRBV5-6 and TRBJ2-5; tentative D call: TRBD1 (6 bases). The receptor was derived from a human donor with chronic lymphocytic leukemia. This sample comprised PBMCs, obtained after 24 months of ibrutinib treatment. The CDR3 DNA reads TGTGCCAGCAGCTTAGGGACAAAGCTAAAAGAGACCCAGTACTTC. This sequence encodes CASSLGTKLKETQYF.